Ten or more counts support the clone carrying this T cell receptor beta chain. Germline CDR1 reads SGHDN; CDR2 reads FVKESK. The V gene lost 7 bases and the J gene lost 5 bases, with 23 bases spanning the gap. CDR3 length: 16 residues. The data stem from a study of Graves' ophthalmopathy and Graves' hyperthyroidism. Fresh peripheral blood (around 10 ml) yielded the PBMCs. The authors amplified TCR beta CDR3 regions, and they did so from RNA transcripts for repertoire sequencing. First-round RT-PCR with HTBI primers preceded a second-round multiplex PCR. TCRdb passed the multiplex PCR reads through MiXCR, listing each CDR3 protein once. Seen here are hundreds of thousands of distinct CDR3 sequences, 20% to 25% observed once, and the top ten hold around 3%.

The gene calls are TRBV14 and TRBJ1-1, with D maybe TRBD1 (6 bases). The origin of this receptor is a woman between 18 and 30 years old with stable Graves' hyperthyroidism. Specimen: peripheral blood. CDR3 sequence (DNA): TGTGCCAGCAAGTGGGGGAACAGGGAAGAGAGAACTGAAGCTTTCTTT. It codes for CASKWGNREERTEAFF.